This is a list of T cell receptor beta chains from one sample in a study of OX40 agonist ivuxolimab in advanced cancers. Libraries were prepared by immunoSEQ multiplex PCR; TCRdb keeps only in-frame clonotypes and omits some of them. The table lists 90,000 to 100,000 clones, around nine tenths of them singletons. The sequencing used CD4+ or CD8+ T cells sorted from blood, collected in a trial of the OX40 agonist ivuxolimab. The receptor set was obtained from an adult with an advanced solid tumor such as melanoma, head and neck, liver or kidney cancer. The CDR3 runs from the conserved cysteine through the conserved F or W. Each record gives: CDR3 protein, J gene, V gene.

CDR3 protein: CASSPKIGDGGGYGYTF
J gene: TRBJ1-2
V gene: TRBV4-3

CDR3 protein: CASSSSGNTGELFF
J gene: TRBJ2-2
V gene: TRBV7-9

CDR3 protein: CASTMYGSYEQYF
J gene: TRBJ2-7
V gene: TRBV5-5

CDR3 protein: CASSESGTGSYEQYF
J gene: TRBJ2-7
V gene: TRBV10-1

CDR3 protein: CASSETGGATYEQYF
J gene: TRBJ2-7
V gene: TRBV28

CDR3 protein: CASSPQGLDYGYTF
J gene: TRBJ1-2
V gene: TRBV5-5

CDR3 protein: CASSAPPQGGNYGYTF
J gene: TRBJ1-2
V gene: TRBV19

CDR3 protein: CASSPTGGYEQYF
J gene: TRBJ2-7
V gene: TRBV18

CDR3 protein: CAISDPGQGADTEAFF
J gene: TRBJ1-1
V gene: TRBV10-3

CDR3 protein: CASSVRTSSGNTIYF
J gene: TRBJ1-3
V gene: TRBV2

CDR3 protein: CASSLLGNTGELFF
J gene: TRBJ2-2
V gene: TRBV5-1

CDR3 protein: CASINSDRLFQPQHF
J gene: TRBJ1-5
V gene: TRBV6-6

CDR3 protein: CASSQLLDTEAFF
J gene: TRBJ1-1
V gene: TRBV6-5